The next 5 T cell receptor beta chains were all read from a single sample in a study of identical twins. TCRdb fed the 5' RACE reads into MiXCR, producing one record per CDR3 protein. The data contain roughly 1,500,000 distinct CDR3 sequences, around a third of them seen just once; the ten biggest clones take up approximately 0.29%. The sequenced sample consisted of cord blood. These receptors were obtained from a newborn girl in good health.

This clonotype has only a few counts. The V and J genes are TRBV24-1 and TRBJ2-1, with 8 bases fitting TRBD2. The germline gives CDR1 KGHDR, CDR2 SFDVKD. The CDR3 contains 14 residues. V was pared by 6 bases and J by 4 bases, with 4 bases of the junction left unmatched. CDR3 sequence: CATSPSGPYNEQFF. CDR3 nucleotide sequence: TGTGCCACCAGTCCTAGCGGGCCTTACAATGAGCAGTTCTTC.

The chain employs TRBV28 and TRBJ2-7, with a weak D call TRBD2 (5 bases). Trimming left V 5 bases short and J 0 bases short, with 14 bases between. In germline, CDR1 is MDHEN, CDR2 SYDVKM. This CDR3 spans 15 amino acids. CDR3 loop: CASSASSSFSYEQYF. Written as DNA, the CDR3 is TGTGCCAGCAGTGCTTCTAGCTCTTTCTCCTACGAGCAGTACTTC.

The rearrangement uses TRBV4-1 and TRBJ2-2; 8 positions match TRBD1. After removal of 9 bases from V and 10 bases from J, the junction contained 13 bases not matched to a gene. The germline gives CDR1 MGHRA, CDR2 YSYEKL. This CDR3 comprises 14 residues. The CDR3 region is CASKTDREFAELFF. Written as DNA, the CDR3 is TGCGCCAGTAAAACGGACAGGGAATTTGCGGAGCTGTTTTTT.

On this clonotype itself: A junction end diverges from the germline sequence, so it may reflect a read error. The V and J genes are TRBV4-2 and TRBJ2-7; the D is unclear. This CDR3 is 14 amino acids long. CDR1 LGHNA and CDR2 YNFKEQ come from the germline V gene. The CDR3 bases are TGTGCCAGCGGCCAAGATCGGAGCTCCTACGAGCAGTACTTC. Its translation: CASGQDRSSYEQYF.

This clonotype was recorded once. V gene TRBV5-1 combines with J gene TRBJ2-5; 11 bases match TRBD2. In germline, CDR1 is SGHRS, CDR2 YFSETQ. The CDR3 is 16 amino acids. J was trimmed by 7 bases and V by 5 bases; bases with no gene match: 13. CDR3 loop: CASRGILAGGHATQYF. The DNA for the CDR3 is TGCGCCAGCAGAGGAATTCTAGCGGGGGGTCATGCGACCCAGTACTTC.